This TCR beta chain appears in the sequencing data of a study of neurological immune-mediated disorders. This clonotype was recorded many times. With 10-nucleotide random UMIs, 5'RACE was used to make the cDNA. TCRdb called the 5' RACE reads again in MiXCR, with one record for every CDR3 protein. The data hold roughly 50,000 distinct CDR3 sequences, with about an eighth observed a single time. There are 13 residues in the CDR3. Germline V gives CDR1 DFQATT, CDR2 SNEGSKA (reference sequence). Trimming took 6 bases from V and 5 from J; bases not matched to a gene: 5. PBMCs numbering 2 million and stored at -80 C yielded the unsorted libraries.

The chain employs TRBV20-1 and TRBJ2-5, with 11 bases that match TRBD2. The sequencing input was PBMCs. This TCR came from an older woman with HTLV-1-associated myelopathy (HAM/TSP). CDR3 protein: CSAILAGGETQYF. The CDR3 nucleotides read TGCAGTGCCATATTAGCGGGAGGGGAGACCCAGTACTTC.